This T cell receptor (beta chain) was captured in a study of T-cell reconstitution after alpha-beta-depleted transplantation in children. Study results and limitations: Reported findings indicate that, about two months after transplant, alpha-beta T cells came from several hundred expanded clones, which were derived from non-depleted graft cells. One year after transplant, T-cell counts and diversity came mostly from newly produced T cells. Surviving recipient T cells and intrathymic progenitors accounted for some patients' high TCRbeta diversity at day 60.

The length of the CDR3 is 15 residues. The junction had 6 bases not matched to a gene; V was cut back by 5 bases and J by 2 bases. Germline V gene sequence: CDR1 SGHTA, CDR2 FQGTGA. This clonotype has at least ten counts. Its specificity is not known. A TCRbeta library incorporating unique molecular identifiers was prepared. TCRdb processed the PCR reads anew with MiXCR; each CDR3 protein has one entry. There are approximately 290,000 distinct CDR3 sequences in the sample; roughly 10% occur only once, and around a quarter lies in the top ten. The sequencing here drew on peripheral blood, taken 180 days after TCRalphabeta/CD19-depleted stem cell transplant. V gene TRBV7-3 combines with J gene TRBJ2-3; 8 positions match TRBD2. The TCR was taken from a male patient between 2 and 10 years old who had a stem cell transplant for chronic granulomatous disease, so the T cells may come from the graft donor. CDR3 sequence: CASSLLAGPTDTQYF. In DNA form, the CDR3 reads TGTGCCAGCAGCCTTTTAGCGGGACCCACAGATACGCAGTATTTT.